This T cell receptor (beta chain) emerged from a study of T cells in Graves' hyperthyroidism and ophthalmopathy. Amplification yielded TCR beta CDR3 regions, with RNA transcripts as the source. Primed by the HTBI set, a first-round RT-PCR was run on the TCR CDR3. Each CDR3 protein is one row after TCRdb ran MiXCR on the multiplex PCR reads. The table shows about 540,000 distinct CDR3 sequences, with approximately 44% occurring only once. CDR3 size: 14 residues. With 4 bases removed from V and 4 bases from J, the gap between germline ends came to 11 bases. Germline V lookup: CDR1 WSHSY, CDR2 SAAADI. Hyperthyroidism, newly diagnosed and lasting under 2 months, affected patients aged 18 to 65.

The TCR was taken from a woman younger than 30 with Graves' hyperthyroidism. The sequencing sample was made of peripheral blood or thyroid tissue (not recorded which). The chain joins TRBV10-2 to TRBJ1-3, with no clear D. DNA for the CDR3: TGCGCCAGCAGTGTAGGGAGAAACGGAAACACCATATATTTT. It codes for CASSVGRNGNTIYF.